One and the same sample provided the 26 T cell receptor beta chains below, sequenced in a study of blood T cells in healthy people across ages. Sample-barcoded 5' priming and a J-beta primer mix drove a second PCR of roughly 6 to 12 cycles. TCRdb called the 5' RACE reads again in MiXCR, with one record for every CDR3 protein. The sample carries hundreds of thousands of distinct CDR3 sequences, 40% to 65% recorded once. The sample taken for sequencing was blood. These receptors were taken from a woman over 75 in good health.

In its sample, this clonotype was seen many times. This may be a read error, as it is one base from a much larger clone. V gene TRBV12-3 or TRBV12-4 combines with J gene TRBJ2-5; D might be TRBD2 (5 bases). V gave up 7 bases and J gave up 11 bases, with 14 bases separating them. This CDR3 has 11 amino acids. The CDR3 coding sequence is TGTGCCAGCAACCTCGAGCGGCAGCAGTACTTC. Amino acids: CASNLERQQYF.

This chain uses TRBV4-3 with TRBJ2-3; TRBD2 might be the D (5 bases). The CDR3 is 16 amino acids. V was trimmed by 0 bases and J by 4 bases, leaving 14 bases between them. CDR1 and CDR2 (germline): LGHNA, YSLEER. This CDR3 reads CASSQDLVRAPDTQYF. CDR3 nucleotides: TGCGCCAGCAGCCAAGATCTAGTGCGGGCCCCAGATACGCAGTATTTT.

In this sample, this clonotype turned up a few times. A read error may explain this, as a much larger clone is one base away. The chain has TRBV20-1 and TRBJ2-4; TRBD2 agrees at 14 bases. TRBJ2-7 explains the end of the DNA better; the J call may be wrong. The CDR3 totals 17 residues. Looked up from germline, CDR1 is DFQATT and CDR2 is SNEGSKA (reference sequence). CDR3 residues: CSVRSRKGLAGDYEQYF. The CDR3 nucleotides read TGCAGTGTTAGATCCCGAAAGGGACTAGCGGGGGACTACGAGCAGTACTTC.

In the case of this clonotype: Sequence at one end of the junction differs from germline and may be a read error. This chain connects TRBV6-6 to TRBJ1-2; 10 nucleotides agree with TRBD1. The CDR3 is 15 residues long. Germline CDR1 and CDR2: MNHNY and SVGAGI (reference sequence). CDR3 residues: CASSDSTGGANGYTF. CDR3 nucleotides: TGTGCCAGCAGTGACTCGACAGGGGGCGCGAATGGCTACACCTTC.

On this clonotype itself: This could be a read error, since a much larger clone is one nucleotide away. The chain employs TRBV5-5 and TRBJ2-3, with D uncertain. CDR3 length: 14 residues. From germline, CDR1 is SGHKS and CDR2 YYEKEE (reference sequence). The V gene lost 0 bases and the J gene lost 2 bases, with 7 bases spanning the gap. DNA of the CDR3: TGTGCCAGCAGCTTGGACCAGAACACAGATACGCAGTATTTT. This sequence encodes CASSLDQNTDTQYF.

For this clonotype: A much larger clone lies a single base off, so this may be a read error. The rearrangement links TRBV7-2 to TRBJ2-4; D gene uncertain. Germline CDR1 and CDR2: SGHTA and FQGNSA. V dropped 5 bases and J dropped 3 bases, with 11 bases sitting between them. The CDR3 extends over 14 amino acids. For the CDR3, the DNA is TGTGCCAGCAGCCAAGCAGGTGTCAAAAACATTCAGTACTTC. Translated, it gives CASSQAGVKNIQYF.

This clonotype was seen a handful of times. The V gene is TRBV9, the J gene TRBJ2-7; D is undetermined. Trimming removed 4 bases at V and 2 bases at J, with 10 bases between. This CDR3 is 13 amino acids long. Germline CDR1 reads SGDLS; CDR2 reads YYNGEE. CDR3 amino acids: CASSPDLTYEQYF. For the CDR3, the DNA is TGTGCCAGCAGCCCAGACTTAACCTACGAGCAGTACTTC.

In the case of this clonotype: A read error may explain this, as a much larger clone is one base away. V is TRBV28 and J is TRBJ2-7; 8 bases map to TRBD2. Germline CDR1 reads MDHEN; CDR2 reads SYDVKM. The trim removed 5 bases at V and 5 bases at J, leaving 8 bases unmatched. The CDR3 covers 14 residues. The CDR3 is CASSVISAGDEQYF. CDR3 DNA: TGTGCCAGCAGTGTAATTTCAGCGGGAGACGAGCAGTACTTC.

This chain joins TRBV6-5 and TRBJ1-5; D possibly corresponds to TRBD1 (5 bases). The CDR3 contains 15 residues. The V gene lost 2 bases and the J gene lost 5 bases, with 13 bases spanning the gap. Looked up from germline, CDR1 is MNHEY and CDR2 is SVGAGI. The CDR3 region has the DNA TGTGCCAGCAGTTACCTCCCAGGGCGGGATCAGCCCCAGCATTTT. It is translated as CASSYLPGRDQPQHF.

Comments on this clonotype: A much larger clone lies a single base off, so this may be a read error. The chain links TRBV29-1 to TRBJ2-1, with D hard to call. The last part of the DNA fits TRBJ2-7 better; the J call may be wrong. This CDR3 is built from 13 residues. The germline V gene encodes CDR1 SQVTM and CDR2 ANQGSEA. The CDR3, as DNA: TGCAGCGTTGGGCAGGTCGCCTACAATGAGCAGTACTTC. It is translated as CSVGQVAYNEQYF.

CDR3 sequence (DNA): TGCAGTCGGCAGGGGGCTGGCTACGAGCAGTACTTC. Translated, it gives CSRQGAGYEQYF. The chain employs TRBV29-1 and TRBJ2-4; 8 positions agree with TRBD1. Near its end, the DNA agrees better with TRBJ2-7, so the J call may be wrong. The CDR3 contains 12 residues. Germline V lookup: CDR1 SQVTM, CDR2 ANQGSEA.

The J gene is TRBJ2-2, the V gene TRBV11-2; the D gene is possibly TRBD2 (6 bases). With 2 bases removed from V and 2 bases from J, the gap between germline ends came to 12 bases. The CDR3 is made up of 16 amino acids. The germline V gene encodes CDR1 SGHAT and CDR2 FQNNGV. In DNA form, the CDR3 reads TGTGCCAGCAGCTTAAGGTGGCGGGGTAACACCGGGGAGCTGTTTTTT. The encoded protein is CASSLRWRGNTGELFF.

This clonotype appeared a few times. This rearrangement joins TRBV5-1 to TRBJ2-7, with 11 bases lining up with TRBD2. This CDR3 has 17 residues. Losses at the gene ends were 3 bases for V and 3 bases for J; bases not matched to a gene: 11. CDR1 and CDR2 (germline): SGHRS, YFSETQ. In DNA form, the CDR3 reads TGCGCCAGCAGCTCACAAGGACTTAGCGGGAGGGGCTACGAGCAGTACTTC. Amino acids: CASSSQGLSGRGYEQYF.

This clonotype was detected ten times or more. The CDR3 loop is CSASGNYEQYF. CDR3 in DNA: TGCAGTGCTAGTGGGAACTACGAGCAGTACTTC. The chain carries TRBV20-1 and TRBJ2-7; no definite D call. V was shortened by 3 bases and J by 3 bases, with 6 bases between the two germline ends. The germline CDR1 and CDR2 sequences are DFQATT and SNEGSKA (reference sequence). The CDR3 is 11 residues long.

The chain combines TRBV5-1 with TRBJ2-3; no clear D gene. This CDR3 is built from 14 residues. Germline CDR1 reads SGHRS; CDR2 reads YFSETQ. V lost 4 bases and J 4 bases, leaving 13 bases between the germline ends. The CDR3 loop reads CASSAPTTPDTQYF. CDR3 in DNA: TGCGCCAGCAGCGCCCCTACGACTCCAGATACGCAGTATTTT.

The chain combines TRBV12-3 or TRBV12-4 with TRBJ2-7; 10 bases align to TRBD1. The CDR3 is 15 amino acids. J gave up 4 bases and V 3 bases, and 6 bases lay outside the gene matches. The CDR3 loop is CASSLGGTGVYEQYF. The CDR3, as DNA: TGTGCCAGCAGTTTGGGAGGGACAGGGGTATACGAGCAGTACTTC.

Points on this clonotype: Mismatch with germline at one junction end may stem from a read error. The J gene is TRBJ2-3, the V gene TRBV9; the match to TRBD2 covers 10 bases. Germline V CDR1 and CDR2: SGDLS, YYNGEE. The CDR3 covers 17 residues. The CDR3 DNA sequence: TGTGCCAGCAGCGTATCTTCTAGCGGGGGCCCAACAGATGCGCAGTATTTT. Amino acids: CASSVSSSGGPTDAQYF. Full variable domain (remainder filled in from reference TRBV9 and TRBJ2-3): DSGVTQTPKHLITATGQRVTLRCSPRSGDLSVYWYQQSLDQGLQFLIQYYNGEERAKGNILERFSAQQFPDLHSELNLSSLELGDSALYFCASSVSSSGGPTDAQYFGPGTRLTVL.

V is TRBV28 and J is TRBJ1-4; no definite D call. Germline V CDR1 and CDR2: MDHEN, SYDVKM. Trimming shortened V by 6 bases and J by 4 bases, and 15 bases separated the two germline ends. The CDR3 loop spans 15 amino acids. CDR3 in amino acids: CASSPEGKLNEKLFF. The CDR3 coding sequence is TGTGCCAGCAGCCCCGAGGGAAAGCTTAATGAAAAACTGTTTTTT.

For this clonotype: This sequence may be a read error, since a much larger clone differs from it by one base. The chain is built from TRBV25-1 and TRBJ2-3; D is undetermined. Germline V CDR1 and CDR2: MGHDK, SYGVNS. This CDR3 contains 13 residues. V lost 4 bases to trimming and J lost 9 bases, with 14 bases between them. CDR3 sequence: CASSGYIGETQYF. The CDR3, as DNA: TGTGCCAGCAGTGGGTATATAGGAGAGACGCAGTATTTT.

This chain connects TRBV12-3 or TRBV12-4 to TRBJ1-2; D gene ambiguous. The CDR3 runs 13 residues. V was shortened by 4 bases and J by 2 bases, with 8 bases between the two germline ends. In nucleotides, the CDR3 is TGTGCCAGCAGTTCGACACTCAACTATGGCTACACCTTC. Amino acid sequence: CASSSTLNYGYTF.

Concerning this clonotype: This clone may be a read error of a much larger clone one base away. The rearrangement links TRBV28 to TRBJ2-1, with 9 bases matching TRBD2. The germline gives CDR1 MDHEN, CDR2 SYDVKM. With V trimmed by 2 bases and J by 8 bases, 7 bases remained unmatched. This CDR3 region has 15 residues. The CDR3 here is CASSLLRAGGYEQFF. The CDR3 nucleotides are TGTGCCAGCAGTTTACTCCGAGCGGGAGGCTATGAGCAGTTCTTC. The full variable domain, completed using reference TRBV28 and TRBJ2-1, is DVKVTQSSRYLVKRTGEKVFLECVQDMDHENMFWYRQDPGLGLRLIYFSYDVKMKEKGDIPEGYSVSREKKERFSLILESASTNQTSMYLCASSLLRAGGYEQFFGPGTRLTVL.

This sequence joins TRBV2 and TRBJ2-1, with 10 nucleotides matching TRBD2. The V gene's germline CDR1 is SNHLY and CDR2 FYNNEI. This CDR3 is 17 amino acids long. V lost 11 bases, J lost 0 bases, and 13 bases stayed unmatched. CDR3 bases: TGTGCCGTCCGGCTAGCGGGAGATGTGAGCTCCTACAATGAGCAGTTCTTC. Amino acid sequence: CAVRLAGDVSSYNEQFF. Full variable domain (rest looked up from reference TRBV2 and TRBJ2-1): EPEVTQTPSHQVTQMGQEVILRCVPISNHLYFYWYRQILGQKVEFLVSFYNNEISEKSEIFDDQFSVERPDGSNFTLKIRSTKLEDSAMYFCAVRLAGDVSSYNEQFFGPGTRLTVL.

The chain has TRBV12-3 or TRBV12-4 and TRBJ2-3, with TRBD2 matching 14 bases. This CDR3 contains 16 residues. V dropped 2 bases and J dropped 5; count of bases not matched to a gene: 3. The CDR3 sequence: CASSLRTSGGLDTQYF. CDR3 bases: TGTGCCAGCAGTTTACGGACTAGCGGGGGGCTAGATACGCAGTATTTT.

Comment on this clonotype: Since a much larger clone is just one base distant, this may be a read error. The chain is built from TRBV28 and TRBJ2-1; D ambiguous. V was cut by 4 bases and J by 8 bases, with 9 bases left in between. Germline V CDR1 and CDR2: MDHEN, SYDVKM. This CDR3 is 12 amino acids long. The CDR3: CASSSIYDEQFF. CDR3 nucleotides: TGTGCCAGCAGTTCTATTTACGATGAGCAGTTCTTC.

This clonotype occurred once. V gene TRBV21-1 combines with J gene TRBJ1-4. TRBV21-1 counts as a pseudogene. There are 12 residues in the CDR3. CDR3: CASTRYNEKLFF. CDR3 in DNA: TGTGCCAGCACCCGTTACAATGAAAAACTGTTTTTT.

This clonotype was seen repeatedly, ten times or more. The chain carries TRBV7-2 and TRBJ1-2; perhaps TRBD1 as D (5 bases). Trimming cost V 7 bases and J 4 bases, with 19 bases left between them. The germline CDR1 and CDR2 sequences are SGHTA and FQGNSA. This CDR3 region has 15 residues. The CDR3 protein is CASKIDGDSRYGYTF. Written as DNA, the CDR3 is TGTGCCAGCAAAATAGATGGCGACAGTCGCTATGGCTACACCTTC.